Presented here are 31 T cell receptor beta chains from one specimen sequenced in a study of T cell responses to AZD1222 COVID-19 vaccine. Profiling relied on immunoSEQ multiplex PCR, and the TCRdb table lists in-frame clones only, not all of them. The sample consists of 100,000 or so clones, approximately 89% of them appearing once. Sequences were derived from peripheral blood, sampled on day 0 of AZD1222 vaccination. Source of these receptors: an adult in good health.

The chain joins TRBV5-1 to TRBJ2-1, with 13 bases matching TRBD2. Trimming at V came to 6 bases and at J to 9 bases, leaving 6 bases not matched to a gene. This CDR3 spans 14 amino acids. Germline V CDR1 and CDR2: SGHRS, YFSETQ. CDR3 residues: CASTTSGGAGEQFF. CDR3 DNA: TGCGCCAGCACTACTAGCGGGGGGGCCGGTGAGCAGTTCTTC.

The chain has TRBV5-6 and TRBJ1-1; 7 nucleotides align to TRBD1. Germline V CDR1 and CDR2: SGHDT, YYEEEE. V shed 4 bases and J 1 base; nucleotides not matched to a gene: 4. The CDR3 has 14 residues. In nucleotides, the CDR3 is TGTGCCAGCAGCCTTGGGACAGCGAACACTGAAGCTTTCTTT. This translates into CASSLGTANTEAFF. Complete variable domain (other parts from reference TRBV5-6 and TRBJ1-1): DAGVTQSPTHLIKTRGQQVTLRCSPKSGHDTVSWYQQALGQGPQFIFQYYEEEERQRGNFPDRFSGHQFPNYSSELNVNALLLGDSALYLCASSLGTANTEAFFGQGTRLTVV.

The table lists this clone with a few counts. The rearrangement joins TRBV18 to TRBJ1-6; D is ambiguous. The CDR3 runs 19 residues. Germline V CDR1 and CDR2: KGHSH, LQKENI. V lost 3 bases and J lost 4, with 22 bases in between. CDR3 sequence reads: CASSPTITDPQSYNSPLHF. CDR3 nucleotides: TGTGCCAGCTCACCTACTATTACGGACCCACAATCTTATAATTCACCCCTCCACTTT.

The chain is built from TRBV18 and TRBJ1-1, with no clear D. The CDR3 totals 14 residues. Germline assignment: CDR1 KGHSH and CDR2 LQKENI. The V end lost 3 bases, the J end lost 1 base, and 9 bases lay between the germline ends. This chain's CDR3 is CASSPTQRNTEAFF. CDR3 DNA sequence: TGTGCCAGCTCACCTACACAGCGGAACACTGAAGCTTTCTTT. The full variable domain, rest sourced from reference TRBV18 and TRBJ1-1, is NAGVMQNPRHLVRRRGQEARLRCSPMKGHSHVYWYRQLPEEGLKFMVYLQKENIIDESGMPKERFSAEFPKEGPSILRIQQVVRGDSAAYFCASSPTQRNTEAFFGQGTRLTVV.

This clone is classed as medium-sized. V is TRBV7-9 and J is TRBJ2-1; D may be TRBD2 (6 bases). The CDR3 runs 15 residues. CDR1 is SEHNR and CDR2 is FQNEAQ in the germline V gene (reference sequence). Trimming shortened V by 5 bases and J by 6 bases, and 17 bases separated the two germline ends. The chain's CDR3 is CASSPPEGLGNEQFF. CDR3 nucleotides: TGTGCCAGCAGCCCCCCGGAGGGGCTGGGCAATGAGCAGTTCTTC.

V is TRBV27 and J is TRBJ2-1; D call uncertain. Germline CDR1 and CDR2: MNHEY and SMNVEV (reference sequence). The CDR3 runs to 15 residues. V lost 5 bases and J 0 bases, leaving 11 bases between the germline ends. In DNA form, the CDR3 reads TGTGCCAGCAGTACCCCCCTAAGCTCCTACAATGAGCAGTTCTTC. It codes for CASSTPLSSYNEQFF.

The rearrangement uses TRBV6-1 and TRBJ1-2, with a weak D call TRBD1 (5 bases). The CDR3 loop spans 16 amino acids. V lost 2 bases and J lost 3, with 16 bases in between. Germline CDR1 reads MNHNS; CDR2 reads SASEGT. The chain's CDR3 is CASSEQGGPGHYGYTF. The CDR3 DNA is TGTGCCAGCAGTGAACAGGGAGGCCCTGGCCACTATGGCTACACCTTC.

Turning to this clone: An end of the junction differs from the germline gene, which may be a read error. The chain has TRBV19 and TRBJ2-1; D tentatively reads TRBD1 or TRBD2 (5 bases each). Germline V gene sequence: CDR1 LNHDA, CDR2 SQIVND (reference sequence). This CDR3 has 13 amino acids. The CDR3 bases are TGTGCCAGTAGCCTACACCGGGACCCCTCTCTGATCTTC. Translating gives CASSLHRDPSLIF.

This clone was seen only a few times. DNA for the CDR3: TGTGCCATCAGTGAGAACGACGCAGGGGAAGCTTTCTTT. This sequence encodes CAISENDAGEAFF. The V gene is TRBV10-3, the J gene TRBJ1-1; a weak D match, TRBD1 (5 bases). This CDR3 region has 13 residues. Germline CDR1 is ENHRY and CDR2 is SYGVKD. The V end lost 2 bases, the J end lost 8 bases, and 12 bases lay between the germline ends.

The chain joins TRBV7-6 to TRBJ1-1; 7 bases match TRBD1. Unmatched junction bases numbered 8, after V lost 5 bases and J lost 5 bases. Germline values: CDR1 SGHVS, CDR2 FNYEAQ. The CDR3 spans 14 residues. For the CDR3, the DNA is TGTGCCAGCAGCACGAAGACAGGGCGGACTGAAGCTTTCTTT. Protein sequence: CASSTKTGRTEAFF.

This rearrangement joins TRBV10-1 to TRBJ1-1; D gene ambiguous. Trimming removed 8 bases from V and 0 bases from J, with 4 bases in between. Germline assignment: CDR1 WNHNN and CDR2 SYGVQD (reference sequence). The CDR3 consists of 11 residues. CDR3: CASGMNTEAFF. DNA for the CDR3: TGCGCCAGCGGGATGAACACTGAAGCTTTCTTT.

This clone was counted once. This sequence joins TRBV6-5 and TRBJ1-1; D may be TRBD1 (6 bases). The V and J ends lost 5 bases and 5 bases respectively, with 15 bases between them. CDR1 MNHEY and CDR2 SVGAGI come from the germline V gene. The CDR3 consists of 14 residues. The CDR3 protein is CASSRDTLRTEAFF. Here the CDR3 DNA reads TGTGCCAGCAGTCGGGACACGTTGAGGACTGAAGCTTTCTTT.

This chain uses TRBV4-2 with TRBJ2-1; 8 nucleotides align to TRBD2. The ends lost 4 bases at V and 5 bases at J; junction bases unmatched: 4. The CDR3 has 14 residues. Germline V gives CDR1 LGHNA, CDR2 YNFKEQ. The DNA of the CDR3 is TGTGCCAGCAGCCTCACTAGCGGAGACAATGAGCAGTTCTTC. Translation: CASSLTSGDNEQFF.

This clone came up once. The chain carries TRBV4-1 and TRBJ1-1; D possibly corresponds to TRBD1 (5 bases). Trimming pared 6 bases from V and 3 bases from J, leaving 11 bases between. The CDR3 covers 13 residues. Germline V CDR1 and CDR2: MGHRA, YSYEKL. CDR3 DNA: TGCGCCAGCAGGAGAGACAGTTACACTGAAGCTTTCTTT. Amino acids: CASRRDSYTEAFF.

V usage is TRBV7-9 and J usage is TRBJ1-1; tentative D call: TRBD1 (6 bases). From germline, CDR1 is SEHNR and CDR2 FQNEAQ (reference sequence). Trimming cost V 7 bases and J 0 bases, with 15 bases left between them. The CDR3 loop spans 15 amino acids. The CDR3 spells CASTPLQGLNTEAFF. DNA for the CDR3: TGTGCCAGCACCCCCTTACAGGGCTTGAACACTGAAGCTTTCTTT.

V gene TRBV19 combines with J gene TRBJ1-4; D is perhaps TRBD1 (6 bases). Trimming took off 5 bases at V and 2 bases at J, with 15 bases between the two ends. This CDR3 has 16 residues. Germline assignment: CDR1 LNHDA and CDR2 SQIVND (reference sequence). In DNA form, the CDR3 reads TGTGCCAGTAGTCCCTTCCCAGGGGTTACTAATGAAAAACTGTTTTTT. Its translation: CASSPFPGVTNEKLFF. Based on the CDR3 plus reference TRBV19 and TRBJ1-4, the full variable domain is DGGITQSPKYLFRKEGQNVTLSCEQNLNHDAMYWYRQDPGQGLRLIYYSQIVNDFQKGDIAEGYSVSREKKESFPLTVTSAQKNPTAFYLCASSPFPGVTNEKLFFGSGTQLSVL.

The V call is TRBV19, the J call TRBJ2-1; D remains unclear. The V gene's germline CDR1 is LNHDA and CDR2 SQIVND (reference sequence). Trimming took off 4 bases at V and 8 bases at J, with 18 bases between the two ends. CDR3 length: 15 residues. The CDR3, as DNA: TGTGCCAGTAGTACCCCTCAATGGGGTAGGGATGAGCAGTTCTTC. This sequence encodes CASSTPQWGRDEQFF.

The V and J genes are TRBV12-3 or TRBV12-4 and TRBJ1-2, with D uncertain. CDR3 length: 13 amino acids. The V and J ends lost 6 bases and 2 bases respectively, with 10 bases between them. CDR3 in amino acids: CASSPFPNYGYTF. As DNA, the CDR3 is TGTGCCAGCAGCCCCTTCCCGAACTATGGCTACACCTTC.

In its sample, this clone was seen once. The gene calls are TRBV18 and TRBJ1-3; 7 bases align to TRBD1. J was trimmed by 1 base and V by 5 bases; bases with no gene match: 8. CDR1 and CDR2 from the germline V gene are KGHSH and LQKENI. The CDR3 has 16 residues. The chain's CDR3 is CASSDQTGASGNTIYF. CDR3 in DNA: TGTGCCAGCTCAGATCAAACAGGGGCTTCTGGAAACACCATATATTTT.

The J gene is TRBJ1-1, the V gene TRBV19; TRBD1 aligns across 8 bases. The CDR3 has 17 amino acids. V gave up 5 bases and J gave up 1 base; unmatched junction bases: 12. The V gene's germline CDR1 is LNHDA and CDR2 SQIVND (reference sequence). The CDR3 region is CASSPRTGMLGNTEAFF. CDR3 nucleotides: TGTGCCAGTAGTCCACGGACAGGGATGCTGGGGAACACTGAAGCTTTCTTT.

This clone was observed once. The chain links TRBV7-2 to TRBJ2-1; tentatively, D is TRBD1 or TRBD2 (5 bases each). CDR3 length equals 15 residues. Looked up from germline, CDR1 is SGHTA and CDR2 is FQGNSA. V was trimmed by 5 bases and J by 15 bases, leaving 26 bases between them. Here the CDR3 reads CASSLDGALRGVLFF. The CDR3 nucleotides are TGTGCCAGCAGCCTGGACGGGGCCTTACGAGGGGTCCTGTTCTTC.

V usage is TRBV7-9 and J usage is TRBJ1-2; 8 nucleotides agree with TRBD1. The CDR3 is 14 amino acids. Germline V gives CDR1 SEHNR, CDR2 FQNEAQ (reference sequence). Unmatched junction bases numbered 7, after V lost 5 bases and J lost 5 bases. The CDR3 coding sequence is TGTGCCAGCAGCGCGCTGACAGGGGAATATGGCTACACCTTC. Encoded protein: CASSALTGEYGYTF.

Comments on this clone: The sample carries other DNA sequences with the same CDR3. The genes are TRBV5-1 and TRBJ1-2, with 9 bases lining up with TRBD1. The CDR3 is 14 residues long. Germline values: CDR1 SGHRS, CDR2 YFSETQ. After removal of 0 bases from V and 8 bases from J, the junction contained 5 bases not matched to a gene. CDR3 protein: CASSLAGTGGGYTF. The CDR3 bases are TGCGCCAGCAGCTTGGCCGGTACAGGGGGCGGCTACACCTTC. Full variable domain (rest looked up from reference TRBV5-1 and TRBJ1-2): KAGVTQTPRYLIKTRGQQVTLSCSPISGHRSVSWYQQTPGQGLQFLFEYFSETQRNKGNFPGRFSGRQFSNSRSEMNVSTLELGDSALYLCASSLAGTGGGYTFGSGTRLTVV.

In the case of this clone: One junction end disagrees with the germline gene, perhaps due to a read error. The chain recombines TRBV5-1 with TRBJ2-7, with no clear D. CDR3 length: 17 residues. Germline V lookup: CDR1 SGHRS, CDR2 YFSETQ. The CDR3 DNA reads as TGCGCCAGCAGCCTACGGAAAACTCTCCTAGATTCCTCCGAGCAGTACTTC. It specifies CASSLRKTLLDSSEQYF.

V and J are TRBV2 and TRBJ1-1; TRBD1 might be the D (5 bases). The germline CDR1 and CDR2 sequences are SNHLY and FYNNEI. This CDR3 has 13 residues. V was trimmed by 6 bases and J by 1 base, leaving 9 bases between them. The CDR3 loop is CASRVGGNTEAFF. CDR3 nucleotide sequence: TGTGCCAGCAGGGTTGGGGGGAACACTGAAGCTTTCTTT.

This clone was counted between two and nine times. The chain is built from TRBV6-5 and TRBJ1-2; tentatively, D is TRBD1 (5 bases). CDR1 and CDR2 from the germline V gene are MNHEY and SVGAGI. With 5 bases removed from V and 4 bases from J, the gap between germline ends came to 17 bases. CDR3 size: 15 residues. The CDR3 bases are TGTGCCAGCAGTCTCGCCGGGGCCGCCTCCTATGGCTACACCTTC. The encoded protein is CASSLAGAASYGYTF.

The chain couples TRBV4-3 to TRBJ2-3, with no clear D. Trimming left V 0 bases short and J 5 bases short, with 12 bases between. This CDR3 region has 15 residues. Per the germline V gene, CDR1 is LGHNA and CDR2 is YSLEER. CDR3 protein: CASSQDLAAQDTQYF. CDR3 in DNA: TGCGCCAGCAGCCAAGACCTCGCGGCACAAGATACGCAGTATTTT.

CDR3 protein: CASSSSVANTGELFF. The DNA of the CDR3 is TGTGCCAGCAGTTCTTCCGTAGCGAACACCGGGGAGCTGTTTTTT. V gene TRBV7-2 combines with J gene TRBJ2-2; D not resolved. CDR1 and CDR2 (germline): SGHTA, FQGNSA. V lost 6 bases, J lost 0 bases, and 11 bases lay in between. This CDR3 has 15 residues.

The chain joins TRBV5-6 to TRBJ2-7; unclear D gene. Per the germline V gene, CDR1 is SGHDT and CDR2 is YYEEEE. The CDR3 sequence is 16 residues long. The germline V and J ends were trimmed by 0 bases and 3 bases, with 16 bases remaining between them. This CDR3 is CASSLGGGSSHYEQYF. DNA for the CDR3: TGTGCCAGCAGCTTGGGAGGTGGGTCGTCGCACTACGAGCAGTACTTC. The full variable domain, its missing parts supplied by reference TRBV5-6 and TRBJ2-7, is DAGVTQSPTHLIKTRGQQVTLRCSPKSGHDTVSWYQQALGQGPQFIFQYYEEEERQRGNFPDRFSGHQFPNYSSELNVNALLLGDSALYLCASSLGGGSSHYEQYFGPGTRLTVT.

The table lists this clone with a count of one. The chain employs TRBV7-8 and TRBJ2-7; 7 bases are a match to TRBD1. This CDR3 is built from 14 residues. Germline trimming cut 1 base from V and 2 bases from J; bases unmatched to any gene: 2. Looked up from germline, CDR1 is SGHVS and CDR2 is FQNEAQ. CDR3 region: CASSLGQGAYEQYF. The CDR3 region has the DNA TGTGCCAGCAGCTTAGGTCAGGGGGCCTACGAGCAGTACTTC.

V usage is TRBV10-3 and J usage is TRBJ2-3; 11 nucleotides align to TRBD1. CDR3 length equals 15 residues. Per germline, CDR1 ENHRY and CDR2 SYGVKD. The V segment lost 6 bases and the J segment 4 bases; nucleotides outside the gene matches: 6. The chain's CDR3 is CAIRIGQGAADTQYF. In nucleotides, the CDR3 is TGTGCCATCAGAATTGGACAGGGGGCAGCAGATACGCAGTATTTT.